Included here is one T cell receptor beta chain sequence, with context. The antigen is not known. This CDR3 is built from 11 residues. Germline CDR1 is SNHLY and CDR2 is FYNNEI. The data were obtained in a study of Tregs in tolerant kidney transplant recipients. Overall study context: Sorting of CD4+CD25+CD127- cells followed approximately three-day belatacept mixed lymphocyte reactions, sometimes with roughly 5-day graft donor restimulation.

General observations from the study: Expanding Tregs on activated donor B cells appeared to best identify donor-specific TCRbeta clones. The small number of patients limits these findings pending further validation. Biological reproducibility was not directly addressed in this study.

Repertoires were generated with immunoSEQ multiplex PCR, while TCRdb's copy carries only in-frame clones and drops some. The sample carries 2,800 or so clones, around 40% recorded once. The source of this sequence is a human donor in good health. Material: Tregs from blood cultured with allogeneic cells. The chain has TRBV2 and TRBJ2-5; D gene ambiguous. TRBJ2-7 explains the end of the DNA better; the J call may be wrong. CDR3 nucleotides: TGTGCCAGCAGCCTCCTCTACGAGCAGTACTTC. It codes for CASSLLYEQYF.